Following are 16 T cell receptor beta chains from one sample sequenced in a study of T-cell reconstitution after alpha-beta-depleted transplantation in children. For TCRbeta, the library was prepared with unique molecular identifiers. TCRdb processed the PCR reads anew with MiXCR; each CDR3 protein has one entry. This table holds hundreds of thousands of distinct CDR3 sequences, 11% found once. The specimen was PBMCs, collected before TCRalphabeta/CD19-depleted stem cell transplant. Every receptor here comes from a child less than two years old with acute myeloid leukemia, due to receive a stem cell transplant.

For the CDR3, the DNA is TGTGCCAGCAGCCGAACAGGGGCGAACCAAGAGACCCAGTACTTC. Amino acids: CASSRTGANQETQYF. V is TRBV7-2 and J is TRBJ2-5; 7 positions match TRBD1. This CDR3 region has 15 residues. CDR1 SGHTA and CDR2 FQGNSA come from the germline V gene. Unmatched junction bases numbered 6, after V lost 5 bases and J lost 0 bases.

This clonotype appeared many times. The V and J genes are TRBV10-3 and TRBJ2-2; a possible D gene is TRBD1 (6 bases). Deletions cut 6 bases from V and 4 bases from J, with 12 bases between. The germline V gene has CDR1 ENHRY and CDR2 SYGVKD. This CDR3 spans 14 amino acids. The CDR3 loop reads CAIRVRQATGELFF. The CDR3 DNA is TGTGCCATCAGGGTTCGACAGGCCACCGGGGAGCTGTTTTTT.

Regarding this clonotype: Just one base apart from a much larger clone, this may be a read error. The CDR3 DNA reads as TGTGCCAGCAGTTTCGGAGTGGATGAGCGGTTCTTC. Translation: CASSFGVDERFF. This chain connects TRBV7-2 to TRBJ2-1; D gene ambiguous. The CDR3 contains 12 residues. Germline V gene data show CDR1 as SGHTA and CDR2 as FQGNSA.

At least ten counts were recorded for this clonotype. The J gene is TRBJ2-3, the V gene TRBV15; 11 bases agree with TRBD2. CDR1 and CDR2 from the germline V gene are LNHNV and YYDKDF (reference sequence). The CDR3 totals 16 residues. V dropped 1 base and J dropped 0; count of bases not matched to a gene: 0. CDR3 coding DNA: TGTGCCACCAGCAGAGGGACTAGCGGGAGCACAGATACGCAGTATTTT. Amino acid sequence: CATSRGTSGSTDTQYF.

The gene calls are TRBV5-6 and TRBJ2-7, with 11 bases lining up with TRBD2. The germline CDR1 and CDR2 sequences are SGHDT and YYEEEE. After removal of 0 bases from V and 0 bases from J, the junction contained 5 bases not matched to a gene. The CDR3 runs to 17 residues. CDR3 DNA sequence: TGTGCCAGCAGCTTGGAGGCTAGCGGGAGGAGCTCCTACGAGCAGTACTTC. Its translation is CASSLEASGRSSYEQYF. Looking up the rest from reference TRBV5-6 and TRBJ2-7 gives the full variable domain: DAGVTQSPTHLIKTRGQQVTLRCSPKSGHDTVSWYQQALGQGPQFIFQYYEEEERQRGNFPDRFSGHQFPNYSSELNVNALLLGDSALYLCASSLEASGRSSYEQYFGPGTRLTVT.

This clonotype was counted many times. V is TRBV19 and J is TRBJ2-1; TRBD1 is a possible D gene (6 bases). The CDR3 is made up of 15 amino acids. Germline loops: CDR1 LNHDA, CDR2 SQIVND (reference sequence). V gave up 7 bases and J gave up 0 bases, with 13 bases separating them. In DNA form, the CDR3 reads TGTGCCAGTACCCCGGGACAAAGCTCCTACAATGAGCAGTTCTTC. Its translation: CASTPGQSSYNEQFF.

This clonotype was observed at least ten times. V gene TRBV3-1 combines with J gene TRBJ1-4; TRBD1 agrees at 8 bases. J was trimmed by 2 bases and V by 2 bases; bases with no gene match: 1. This CDR3 region has 15 residues. CDR1 and CDR2 (germline): LGHDT, YNNKEL (reference sequence). CDR3 region: CASSQQGATNEKLFF. The CDR3 nucleotides read TGTGCCAGCAGCCAACAGGGGGCGACTAATGAAAAACTGTTTTTT.

In its sample, this clonotype was seen many times. The chain is built from TRBV20-1 and TRBJ2-7; D is unresolved. Germline V gene data show CDR1 as DFQATT and CDR2 as SNEGSKA (reference sequence). The CDR3 length is 15 residues. The germline V and J ends were trimmed by 3 bases and 2 bases, with 17 bases remaining between them. The CDR3: CSASRYSKLTYEQYF. The DNA of the CDR3 is TGCAGTGCTAGTAGGTACTCGAAACTTACCTACGAGCAGTACTTC.

In this sample, this clonotype turned up many times. The chain employs TRBV10-3 and TRBJ1-3, with D hard to call. The CDR3 is 12 residues long. V was pared by 10 bases and J by 2 bases, with 9 bases between. The germline V gene has CDR1 ENHRY and CDR2 SYGVKD. For the CDR3, the DNA is TGTGCCACCCAACCCCCTGGAAACACCATATATTTT. This gives the protein CATQPPGNTIYF.

This clonotype was seen ten or more times. The gene calls are TRBV5-1 and TRBJ2-2; tentatively, D is TRBD1 (7 bases). Germline V CDR1 and CDR2: SGHRS, YFSETQ. Trimming stripped 1 base from V and 6 bases from J, with 13 bases between. The CDR3 loop spans 15 amino acids. The DNA of the CDR3 is TGCGCCAGCAGCTTGAGACAGGGAGGTCCCGGGGAGCTGTTTTTT. Translated: CASSLRQGGPGELFF.

Details on this clonotype: Possible read error: a much larger clone is one base away. The chain combines TRBV4-1 with TRBJ2-3; D is perhaps TRBD1 or TRBD2 (5 bases each). CDR1 is MGHRA and CDR2 is YSYEKL in the germline V gene. There are 18 residues in the CDR3. As DNA, the CDR3 is TGCACCAGCAGCCATCGAGGGGCTAACCTAGGTTTTACAGATACGCAGTATTTT. It yields the protein CTSSHRGANLGFTDTQYF.

This clonotype occurred a few times. V is TRBV20-1 and J is TRBJ2-1; 7 bases map to TRBD2. The CDR3 has 15 residues. The trim removed 0 bases at V and 4 bases at J, leaving 6 bases unmatched. Per the germline V gene, CDR1 is DFQATT and CDR2 is SNEGSKA (reference sequence). In nucleotides, the CDR3 is TGCAGTGCTAGAGATTTGGCTAGCGGTTACAATGAGCAGTTCTTC. Translation gives CSARDLASGYNEQFF.

This clonotype was counted only a few times. This chain connects TRBV5-4 to TRBJ2-5; D is uncertain. Germline V gives CDR1 SGHNT, CDR2 YYREEE (reference sequence). This CDR3 has 15 residues. Trimming removed 4 bases at V and 2 bases at J, with 15 bases between. The DNA of the CDR3 is TGTGCCAGCAGCCTACGCTTTACCACTCAAGAGACCCAGTACTTC. It encodes CASSLRFTTQETQYF. Supplemented by reference TRBV5-4 and TRBJ2-5, the full variable domain reads ETGVTQSPTHLIKTRGQQVTLRCSSQSGHNTVSWYQQALGQGPQFIFQYYREEENGRGNFPPRFSGLQFPNYSSELNVNALELDDSALYLCASSLRFTTQETQYFGPGTRLLVL.

This clonotype was detected many times. V gene TRBV24-1 combines with J gene TRBJ2-3, with 7 bases that match TRBD1. Per the germline V gene, CDR1 is KGHDR and CDR2 is SFDVKD. Losses at the gene ends were 4 bases for V and 0 bases for J; bases not matched to a gene: 9. This CDR3 is 17 amino acids long. The CDR3 DNA is TGTGCCACCAGTGAGCGCCGACAGGGCCCTAGCACAGATACGCAGTATTTT. This codes for CATSERRQGPSTDTQYF.

This clonotype was counted a few times. J is TRBJ2-5 and V is TRBV12-3 or TRBV12-4; unclear D gene. Trimming cost V 3 bases and J 1 base, with 6 bases left between them. This CDR3 is built from 13 residues. CDR3 sequence reads: CASSFAVQETQYF. CDR3 nucleotide sequence: TGTGCCAGCAGTTTCGCGGTCCAAGAGACCCAGTACTTC.

There are a few counts of this clonotype. V gene TRBV4-2 combines with J gene TRBJ1-6, with TRBD1 identical over 8 bases. This CDR3 region has 18 residues. The ends lost 0 bases at V and 10 bases at J; junction bases unmatched: 14. Germline loops: CDR1 LGHNA, CDR2 YNFKEQ. The DNA for the CDR3 is TGTGCCAGCAGCCAAGAGAAGTTGTCGGCAGGGGGCTGGTCACCCCTCCACTTT. The encoded protein is CASSQEKLSAGGWSPLHF.